Listed below are T cell receptor beta chains from one sample, sequenced in a study of radiotherapy plus CTLA-4 blockade in lung cancer. Assay: immunoSEQ multiplex PCR; the TCRdb copy retains only in-frame clones and omits some. The sample has approximately 100,000 clones, approximately 85% seen once. Sequences were derived from peripheral blood, sampled from a patient treated with radiotherapy plus ipilimumab. The receptors stem from a human donor with non-small cell lung cancer who had a partial response to radiotherapy plus ipilimumab. Both conserved end residues are part of each CDR3. Each record gives: V gene, clone size, J gene, D gene, CDR3 DNA, CDR3 protein. D genes are given only for firm matches. Size tells how often a clone was seen (once, few, many) or the class of an expanded clone, and some rows leave it out.

>TRBV2|.|TRBJ2-7|.
TGTGCCAGCAGTGTGGCAACCTACGAGCAGTACTTC
CASSVATYEQYF
>TRBV9|.|TRBJ1-5|TRBD1
TGTGCCAGCAGCGGGGGACAGTTTAATCAGCCCCAGCATTTT
CASSGGQFNQPQHF
>TRBV4-1|.|TRBJ2-2|TRBD2
TGCGCCAGCAGCCAATTGCTGGGACTAGCCGGCACCGGGGAGCTGTTTTTT
CASSQLLGLAGTGELFF
>TRBV18|.|TRBJ2-3|.
TGTGCCAGCTCACCAGAGATGCACACAGATACGCAGTATTTT
CASSPEMHTDTQYF
>TRBV27|.|TRBJ1-3|TRBD1
TGTGCCAGCAGACGGACAGGGGGCTTCTCTGGAAACACCATATATTTT
CASRRTGGFSGNTIYF
>TRBV11-3|.|TRBJ2-7|.
TGTGCCAGCAGCTTGGCCGCTACGGGGGGCCGATCCTACGAGCAGTACTTC
CASSLAATGGRSYEQYF
>TRBV7-9|.|TRBJ2-5|TRBD2
TGTGCCAGCAGCTCCTGGGCGGGAGCAGAGACCCAGTACTTC
CASSSWAGAETQYF
>TRBV2|.|TRBJ1-1|TRBD1
TGTGCCAGCCAAAGCGGGACAGGGGTCCGTACTGAAGCTTTCTTT
CASQSGTGVRTEAFF
>TRBV19|.|TRBJ1-3|TRBD1
TGTGCCAGAAAACTTTCAGGGACAGGGGGCAGCGGAAACACCATATATTTT
CARKLSGTGGSGNTIYF
>TRBV11-3|.|TRBJ2-1|TRBD2
TGTGCCAGCAGCTCGGGACTAGCGGGAGGTCCCGAGGAGCAGTTCTTC
CASSSGLAGGPEEQFF
>TRBV5-6|once|TRBJ2-7|.
TGTGCCAGCAGCTTGGCTTCCTACGAGCAGTACTTC
CASSLASYEQYF
>TRBV18|.|TRBJ2-1|.
TGTGCCATAGGGGGGCTAGCGGAGCGAGGCAATGAGCAGTTCTTC
CAIGGLAERGNEQFF
>TRBV7-3|.|TRBJ2-7|.
TGTGCCAGCAGCTTAATTGGGGCCCGCGAGCAGTACTTC
CASSLIGAREQYF
>TRBV5-1|once|TRBJ2-1|.
TGCGCCAGCAGCTTGGGACAGAATTACAATGAGCAGTTCTTC
CASSLGQNYNEQFF
>TRBV9|.|TRBJ2-7|TRBD2
TGTGCCAGCAGCGGGGGAGACCCGGGACTAGCGTCCCTAGAGCAGTACTTC
CASSGGDPGLASLEQYF
>TRBV6-5|.|TRBJ2-2|.
TGTGCCAGTAGTTACTCGTCCGCGTGGACCGGGGAGCTGTTTTTT
CASSYSSAWTGELFF
>TRBV6-4|.|TRBJ2-1|.
TGTGCCAGCAGTGACTCGCGCCACAATGAGCAGTTCTTC
CASSDSRHNEQFF
>TRBV28|.|TRBJ2-2|TRBD1
TGTGCCAGCAGCGGGACAGGGATCGGCACCGGGGAGCTGTTTTTT
CASSGTGIGTGELFF
>TRBV5-1|.|TRBJ1-6|TRBD1
TGCGCCAGCAGCTTGGAGGGACAGGGCCTTCGTTCACCCCTCCACTTT
CASSLEGQGLRSPLHF
>TRBV6-5|.|TRBJ2-3|TRBD1
TGTGCCAGCAGTGCGGGGACAGGGCAAACAGATACGCAGTATTTT
CASSAGTGQTDTQYF
>TRBV10-3|.|TRBJ1-2|TRBD1
TGTGCCATCAGTGGTACCGGGACAGGGAACTATGGCTACACCTTC
CAISGTGTGNYGYTF
>TRBV30|.|TRBJ2-7|.
TGTGCCTGGAGTGCAGGACACTACGAGCAGTACTTC
CAWSAGHYEQYF
>TRBV11-2|.|TRBJ2-2|.
TGTGCCAGCAGCCCCACGAGACAGAACACCGGGGAGCTGTTTTTT
CASSPTRQNTGELFF
>TRBV27|.|TRBJ1-2|TRBD1
TGTGCCAGCAGTTTAACCGGGACAGGGGCTGTCAACTATGGCTACACCTTC
CASSLTGTGAVNYGYTF
>TRBV11-2|.|TRBJ2-5|TRBD2
TGTGCCAGCAGCTTCCCCGGGGTTAGCGGGAGGGAGACCCAGTACTTC
CASSFPGVSGRETQYF
>TRBV28|.|TRBJ2-1|.
TGTGCCAGCGCAACCCCGCGGGGATACAATGAGCAGTTCTTC
CASATPRGYNEQFF
>TRBV10-3|.|TRBJ1-1|.
TGTGCCATCAGTGAGACGGGGAGTGAAGCTTTCTTT
CAISETGSEAFF
>TRBV28|.|TRBJ1-5|.
TGTGCCAGCAGTTTGGGGGGTTCTAGCAATCAGCCCCAGCATTTT
CASSLGGSSNQPQHF
>TRBV5-6|.|TRBJ2-5|.
TGTGCCAGCAGCTTTACGGACACCAGAGGAGAGACCCAGTACTTC
CASSFTDTRGETQYF
>TRBV19|.|TRBJ2-1|TRBD2
TGTGCCAGTAGTGCGGGTCTGGGGCTAGCGGTCTACAATGAGCAGTTCTTC
CASSAGLGLAVYNEQFF
>TRBV2|few|TRBJ2-4|TRBD1
TGTGCCAGCAGTGAGGACAGGGCCAAAAACATTCAGTACTTC
CASSEDRAKNIQYF
>TRBV6-1|once|TRBJ1-2|.
TGTGCCAGCATCGGGGGAGCTTATTATGGCTACACCTTC
CASIGGAYYGYTF
>TRBV6-5|.|TRBJ1-4|.
TGTGCCAGCAGTGTCAGGACAGCCCCTAATGAAAAACTGTTTTTT
CASSVRTAPNEKLFF
>TRBV19|.|TRBJ2-6|TRBD1
TGTGCCAGCCGGGACAGGGTTTTCTCTGGGGCCAACGTCCTGACTTTC
CASRDRVFSGANVLTF
>TRBV11-1|.|TRBJ2-2|TRBD2
TGTGCCAGCAGCCCGGGACTAGCGACCGGGGAGCTGTTTTTT
CASSPGLATGELFF
>TRBV5-1|.|TRBJ2-5|TRBD1
TGCGCCAGCGGAACGGGACAGGGCACAGGTGGGACCCAGTACTTC
CASGTGQGTGGTQYF
>TRBV7-9|.|TRBJ2-2|TRBD1
TGTGCCAGCAGCCCCCTCCCCGGACAGGGACGGACCGGGGAGCTGTTTTTT
CASSPLPGQGRTGELFF
>TRBV5-4|.|TRBJ1-6|TRBD1
TGTGCCAGCAGCAAGGACAGGGTCGATAATTCACCCCTCCACTTT
CASSKDRVDNSPLHF
>TRBV18|few|TRBJ2-7|TRBD1
TGTGCCAGCTCACGGACAGGGTACGGCGAGCAGTACTTC
CASSRTGYGEQYF
>TRBV9|.|TRBJ2-1|TRBD1
TGTGCCAGCAGCCCTCGGGACAGGTCCTACAATGAGCAGTTCTTC
CASSPRDRSYNEQFF
>TRBV20-1|.|TRBJ2-7|.
TGCAGTGCTAGTCAGTACGAGCAGTACTTC
CSASQYEQYF